This T cell receptor beta chain is drawn from a study of blood T cell repertoires in COVID-19. About the research overall: The samples span acute and convalescent COVID-19 from the United States, Italy and Spain.

Only in-frame clones appear in the TCRdb table, and some are missing; sequencing was by immunoSEQ multiplex PCR. The sample carries around 11,000 clones, around 75% recorded once. This CDR3 contains 15 residues. CDR1 SGHAT and CDR2 FQNNGV come from the germline V gene. Deletions cut 4 bases from V and 6 bases from J, with 15 bases between. This clone has only a few counts. V and J are TRBV11-2 and TRBJ2-2; D may be TRBD1 (6 bases). This receptor was obtained from an older man with active COVID-19. Sequenced: peripheral blood. CDR3 coding DNA: TGTGCCAGCAGCTCACCCTTGGGGGCCGCCGGGGAGCTGTTTTTT. Protein product: CASSSPLGAAGELFF.